The clone carrying this T cell receptor beta chain was recorded a few times. Its target is unknown. The data derive from a study of response to subunit inactivated influenza vaccine. Study-level results: The authors proposed limited new T cell recruitment per seasonal influenza vaccination.

CDR3 length: 16 amino acids. Germline V gene sequence: CDR1 LNHNV, CDR2 YYDKDF (reference sequence). Trimming took 0 bases from V and 4 from J; bases not matched to a gene: 5. TCRdb re-analysed the RT-PCR reads in MiXCR, keeping a single row per CDR3 protein. The repertoire holds 450,000 to 600,000 distinct CDR3 sequences, with 6.5% to 8% as singletons. The TCR comes from a man aged 50-75 years who received an inactivated influenza vaccine. The sample in question was PBMCs from blood, obtained less than 30 months after vaccination. This chain uses TRBV15 with TRBJ2-1, with 8 bases matching TRBD2. In DNA, the CDR3 is TGTGCCACCAGCAGAGATCGTAGCGGGGCGTACAATGAGCAGTTCTTC. Its protein is CATSRDRSGAYNEQFF.